This is a list of T cell receptor beta chains from one sample in a study of vaccination effects on CD4 cells after COVID-19. Only in-frame clones appear in the TCRdb table, and some are missing; sequencing was by immunoSEQ multiplex PCR. The table lists about 20,000 clones, 70% of them singletons. No antigen has been assigned to these receptors. Specimen: CD4+ T cells from PBMCs cultured with HCoV-229E spike peptides, collected before COVID-19 vaccination. These receptors were taken from a human donor who received a COVID-19 vaccine. Both conserved end residues are part of each CDR3. D genes are given only for firm matches. Size is stated for part of the rows, as once, few or many counts, or as a class when the clone is expanded.

CDR3aa: CASSWLGTGTDWGTEAFF
CDR3nt: TGCGCCAGCAGCTGGCTCGGGACAGGGACCGATTGGGGGACTGAAGCTTTCTTT
d_gene: TRBD1
j_gene: TRBJ1-1
v_gene: TRBV5-1
abundance: .

CDR3aa: CASSAEGWGDEQYF
CDR3nt: TGTGCCAGCAGTGCGGAGGGGTGGGGGGACGAGCAGTACTTC
d_gene: .
j_gene: TRBJ2-7
v_gene: TRBV2
abundance: .

CDR3aa: CASSQGLANTQYF
CDR3nt: TGTGCCAGCAGTCAGGGACTAGCAAATACGCAGTATTTT
d_gene: TRBD2
j_gene: TRBJ2-3
v_gene: TRBV6-2/TRBV6-3
abundance: .

CDR3aa: CASSAAKIYNSPLHF
CDR3nt: TGTGCCAGCAGTGCCGCCAAGATCTATAATTCACCCCTCCACTTT
d_gene: .
j_gene: TRBJ1-6
v_gene: TRBV2
abundance: .

CDR3aa: CASSAREVGLAGIEQFF
CDR3nt: TGTGCCAGCTCCGCTAGGGAGGTTGGGCTAGCGGGAATCGAGCAGTTCTTC
d_gene: TRBD2
j_gene: TRBJ2-1
v_gene: TRBV18
abundance: .

CDR3aa: CASSLAFVRSYEQYF
CDR3nt: TGTGCCAGCAGCTTAGCCTTTGTCAGATCCTACGAGCAGTACTTC
d_gene: .
j_gene: TRBJ2-7
v_gene: TRBV11-2
abundance: .

CDR3aa: CASSQGDRFGGSNQPQHF
CDR3nt: TGTGCCAGCAGCCAAGGGGACAGGTTCGGGGGGAGCAATCAGCCCCAGCATTTT
d_gene: TRBD1
j_gene: TRBJ1-5
v_gene: TRBV4-2
abundance: .

CDR3aa: CASSEVGSGYTF
CDR3nt: TGCGCCAGCAGCGAGGTTGGGTCGGGCTACACCTTC
d_gene: .
j_gene: TRBJ1-2
v_gene: TRBV5-1
abundance: .

CDR3aa: CASLMGDVNEKLFF
CDR3nt: TGTGCCAGCCTCATGGGCGACGTTAATGAAAAACTGTTTTTT
d_gene: .
j_gene: TRBJ1-4
v_gene: TRBV27
abundance: few

CDR3aa: CASSLVLDGEQFF
CDR3nt: TGTGCCAGCAGCTTAGTTCTAGATGGGGAGCAGTTCTTC
d_gene: .
j_gene: TRBJ2-1
v_gene: TRBV7-9
abundance: .

CDR3aa: CASSPGQGAVGAFF
CDR3nt: TGCGCCAGCAGCCCAGGACAGGGGGCTGTAGGAGCTTTCTTT
d_gene: TRBD1
j_gene: TRBJ1-1
v_gene: TRBV5-1
abundance: .

CDR3aa: CAISGQSDYEQYF
CDR3nt: TGTGCCATCAGCGGACAGAGCGACTACGAGCAGTACTTC
d_gene: .
j_gene: TRBJ2-7
v_gene: TRBV10-3
abundance: .

CDR3aa: CAWSVDVGGTQYF
CDR3nt: TGTGCCTGGAGTGTAGATGTCGGTGGTACGCAGTATTTT
d_gene: .
j_gene: TRBJ2-3
v_gene: TRBV30
abundance: .

CDR3aa: CASSPSREGNNYGYTF
CDR3nt: TGTGCCAGCTCACCAAGTCGGGAGGGGAATAACTATGGCTACACCTTC
d_gene: .
j_gene: TRBJ1-2
v_gene: TRBV18
abundance: few

CDR3aa: CSATGLAGTYF
CDR3nt: TGCAGTGCTACCGGACTAGCGGGAACGTACTTC
d_gene: TRBD2
j_gene: TRBJ2-7
v_gene: TRBV20-1
abundance: .

CDR3aa: CASGKGRRDPFSGNTIYF
CDR3nt: TGTGCCAGCGGAAAAGGACGACGGGACCCGTTCTCTGGAAACACCATATATTTT
d_gene: .
j_gene: TRBJ1-3
v_gene: TRBV21-1
abundance: .